The 25 T cell receptor beta chains below were found in one sample sequenced in a study of blood T cell repertoires in COVID-19. TCRdb's table, derived via immunoSEQ multiplex PCR, lists solely in-frame clones and lacks some. The sample consists of approximately 240,000 clones, about 93% of them appearing once. The sequenced material came from peripheral blood. Source of these receptors: a man younger than 45 with COVID-19, enrolled during active disease.

The chain uses TRBV5-5 and TRBJ1-3, with 7 bases matching TRBD1. CDR3 size: 16 residues. V lost 0 bases, J lost 0 bases, and 3 bases stayed unmatched. CDR1 and CDR2 (germline): SGHKS, YYEKEE (reference sequence). CDR3 loop: CASSLGGQISGNTIYF. The CDR3 DNA reads TGTGCCAGCAGCTTGGGGGGACAGATCTCTGGAAACACCATATATTTT. Full variable domain (rest looked up from reference TRBV5-5 and TRBJ1-3): DAGVTQSPTHLIKTRGQQVTLRCSPISGHKSVSWYQQVLGQGPQFIFQYYEKEERGRGNFPDRFSARQFPNYSSELNVNALLLGDSALYLCASSLGGQISGNTIYFGEGSWLTVV.

The chain employs TRBV6-6 and TRBJ1-4, with D possibly being TRBD1 (5 bases). Germline V lookup: CDR1 MNHNY, CDR2 SVGAGI (reference sequence). Trimming removed 4 bases at V and 7 bases at J, with 7 bases between. The CDR3 contains 12 residues. The CDR3 DNA is TGTGCCAGCAGTTTGGGGGGTGAAAAACTGTTTTTT. It yields the protein CASSLGGEKLFF.

The chain uses TRBV10-3 and TRBJ1-2; 7 nucleotides agree with TRBD1. CDR1 is ENHRY and CDR2 is SYGVKD in the germline V gene. V was clipped by 6 bases and J by 4 bases; unmatched bases: 11. CDR3 length equals 15 residues. The CDR3 DNA reads TGTGCCATCAGGAACTTAAGACAGGGTATCTATGGCTACACCTTC. Its translation: CAIRNLRQGIYGYTF.

V gene TRBV19 combines with J gene TRBJ2-1; 10 bases align to TRBD1. Germline CDR1 LNHDA, CDR2 SQIVND (reference sequence). V was pared by 7 bases and J by 4 bases, with 7 bases of the junction left unmatched. There are 15 residues in the CDR3. CDR3 sequence: CASKGDRGPYNEQFF. DNA of the CDR3: TGTGCCAGTAAGGGGGACAGGGGCCCTTACAATGAGCAGTTCTTC.

This chain joins TRBV5-1 and TRBJ2-1; 7 bases line up with TRBD1. This CDR3 contains 14 residues. Germline V gene sequence: CDR1 SGHRS, CDR2 YFSETQ. V was pared by 2 bases and J by 2 bases, with 1 base of the junction left unmatched. CDR3 loop: CASSFGQAYNEQFF. CDR3 sequence (DNA): TGCGCCAGCAGCTTTGGACAGGCCTACAATGAGCAGTTCTTC.

This sequence joins TRBV3-1 (or the pseudogene TRBV3-2) and TRBJ1-2, with 9 nucleotides matching TRBD1. V lost 6 bases, J lost 7 bases, and 6 bases stayed unmatched. Germline lookup yields CDR1 LGHDT and CDR2 YNNKEL (reference sequence). The CDR3 spans 13 residues. CDR3 DNA sequence: TGTGCCAGCAGTGTACAGGGGGCCCGTGGCTACACCTTC. This translates into CASSVQGARGYTF.

The chain uses TRBV4-1 and TRBJ1-5, with 11 positions matching TRBD1. The V and J ends lost 0 bases and 0 bases, in that order; junction bases with no gene match: 10. The CDR3 is made up of 20 amino acids. Germline lookup yields CDR1 MGHRA and CDR2 YSYEKL. In nucleotides, the CDR3 is TGCGCCAGCAGCCAAGATCCCCCCGGACAGGGGGCCCCTAGCAATCAGCCCCAGCATTTT. It is translated as CASSQDPPGQGAPSNQPQHF.

The chain is built from TRBV5-1 and TRBJ1-4; 7 bases fit TRBD1. The CDR3 runs to 15 residues. Germline V CDR1 and CDR2: SGHRS, YFSETQ. V dropped 1 base and J dropped 3; count of bases not matched to a gene: 3. CDR3 coding DNA: TGCGCCAGCAGCTTGCTTACAGGGGCTAATGAAAAACTGTTTTTT. Protein: CASSLLTGANEKLFF.

This chain uses TRBV7-9 with TRBJ1-2, with unresolved D. This CDR3 has 12 amino acids. V lost 6 bases and J 8 bases, leaving 13 bases between the germline ends. The germline V gene encodes CDR1 SEHNR and CDR2 FQNEAQ (reference sequence). The CDR3 spells CASRDGSNGYTF. For the CDR3, the DNA is TGTGCCAGCAGAGATGGTAGCAACGGCTACACCTTC.

The chain is built from TRBV9 and TRBJ2-3, with 8 bases that match TRBD2. V lost 3 bases to trimming and J lost 3 bases; unmatched junction nucleotides: 9. CDR1 and CDR2 from the germline V gene are SGDLS and YYNGEE. CDR3 length: 16 residues. CDR3 DNA sequence: TGTGCCAGCAGCGCCTCTCCCGGGGGGGGAACAGATACGCAGTATTTT. Its protein is CASSASPGGGTDTQYF.

The rearrangement joins TRBV5-6 to TRBJ2-3, with TRBD1 identical over 9 bases. The V gene end was trimmed by 4 bases and the J gene end by 3 bases; junction bases not matched to a gene: 6. This CDR3 has 15 residues. Germline loops: CDR1 SGHDT, CDR2 YYEEEE. CDR3 sequence reads: CASSMGQGETDTQYF. The CDR3, as DNA: TGTGCCAGCAGCATGGGACAGGGCGAGACAGATACGCAGTATTTT.

The gene calls are TRBV27 and TRBJ2-7; TRBD1 is a possible D gene (6 bases). CDR1 is MNHEY and CDR2 is SMNVEV in the germline V gene (reference sequence). The CDR3 extends over 16 amino acids. V was trimmed by 0 bases and J by 0 bases, leaving 12 bases between them. The CDR3 is CASSLSWDTPSYEQYF. The CDR3, as DNA: TGTGCCAGCAGTTTATCGTGGGACACTCCCTCCTACGAGCAGTACTTC.

This chain connects TRBV6-5 to TRBJ1-2, with D unclear. CDR1 MNHEY and CDR2 SVGAGI come from the germline V gene. The CDR3 consists of 13 residues. V lost 10 bases and J 7 bases, leaving 19 bases between the germline ends. CDR3 region: CATILGLGGGYTF. Here the CDR3 DNA reads TGTGCCACCATCCTCGGTTTAGGAGGTGGCTACACCTTC.

V is TRBV19 and J is TRBJ1-2; 7 bases are a match to TRBD1. There are 14 residues in the CDR3. V was pared by 9 bases and J by 3 bases, with 10 bases of the junction left unmatched. Germline-derived CDR1 and CDR2 are LNHDA and SQIVND (reference sequence). CDR3 coding DNA: TGTGCCAGCAGTTTGACAGGGAGAGACTATGGCTACACCTTC. This translates into CASSLTGRDYGYTF.

V and J are TRBV6-5 and TRBJ1-1; D gene ambiguous. V dropped 4 bases and J dropped 6 bases, with 12 bases sitting between them. From germline, CDR1 is MNHEY and CDR2 SVGAGI. The CDR3 contains 13 residues. CDR3 loop: CASSSNSYPEAFF. DNA of the CDR3: TGTGCCAGCAGTTCGAACAGCTACCCTGAAGCTTTCTTT.

The V gene is TRBV13, the J gene TRBJ1-2; 7 bases line up with TRBD1. The V and J ends lost 5 bases and 2 bases, in that order; junction bases with no gene match: 8. The length of the CDR3 is 15 residues. Per the germline V gene, CDR1 is PRHDT and CDR2 is FYEKMQ (reference sequence). This chain's CDR3 is CASSPERQGNYGYTF. CDR3 in DNA: TGTGCCAGCAGCCCGGAGAGACAGGGAAACTATGGCTACACCTTC.

This clone is medium-sized by share. The V and J genes are TRBV7-3 and TRBJ1-1, with TRBD1 as a possible D gene (5 bases). Per germline, CDR1 SGHTA and CDR2 FQGTGA. Trimming took off 2 bases at V and 4 bases at J, with 11 bases between the two ends. This CDR3 has 14 amino acids. CDR3 protein: CASSLAGPSTEAFF. The CDR3 nucleotides are TGTGCCAGCAGCTTAGCAGGGCCCAGCACTGAAGCTTTCTTT.

There are a few counts of this clone. The chain has TRBV2 and TRBJ2-7, with 8 nucleotides matching TRBD1. Germline CDR1 is SNHLY and CDR2 is FYNNEI. This CDR3 is built from 11 residues. The trim removed 4 bases at V and 12 bases at J, leaving 5 bases unmatched. Here the CDR3 reads CASSGETGVYF. CDR3 coding DNA: TGTGCCAGCAGTGGCGAGACAGGGGTGTACTTC.

This clone was seen only a few times. V gene TRBV7-9 combines with J gene TRBJ2-7; 8 bases are a match to TRBD2. Unmatched junction bases numbered 7, after V lost 3 bases and J lost 6 bases. This CDR3 has 14 amino acids. The germline gives CDR1 SEHNR, CDR2 FQNEAQ (reference sequence). The CDR3 sequence: CASSLPPGGPEQYF. The CDR3 nucleotides read TGTGCCAGCAGCTTGCCTCCGGGAGGGCCCGAGCAGTACTTC.

The chain combines TRBV2 with TRBJ2-3, with 10 positions matching TRBD2. The CDR3 length is 14 residues. Germline CDR1 SNHLY, CDR2 FYNNEI. The ends lost 3 bases at V and 14 bases at J; junction bases unmatched: 11. Here the CDR3 DNA reads TGTGCCAGCAGTGAGAACAGCGGGGGGGCTTCGCCGTATTTT. Protein product: CASSENSGGASPYF.

The rearrangement uses TRBV27 and TRBJ2-1; 12 nucleotides align to TRBD2. J lost 10 bases, V lost 5 bases, and 9 bases had no gene match. Germline CDR1 MNHEY, CDR2 SMNVEV (reference sequence). This CDR3 contains 15 residues. The CDR3 region is CASSPSSGGGLEQFF. The CDR3 nucleotides are TGTGCCAGCAGTCCTTCTAGCGGGGGGGGTCTGGAGCAGTTCTTC.

This sequence joins TRBV11-2 and TRBJ1-1; D gene ambiguous. CDR1 is SGHAT, CDR2 FQNNGV, per germline. The CDR3 length is 15 residues. The V end lost 0 bases, the J end lost 6 bases, and 14 bases lay between the germline ends. CDR3 sequence reads: CASSLESGFPPEAFF. Written as DNA, the CDR3 is TGTGCCAGCAGCTTAGAAAGCGGGTTCCCCCCTGAAGCTTTCTTT. The whole variable domain, remainder taken from reference TRBV11-2 and TRBJ1-1, is EAGVAQSPRYKIIEKRQSVAFWCNPISGHATLYWYQQILGQGPKLLIQFQNNGVVDDSQLPKDRFSAERLKGVDSTLKIQPAKLEDSAVYLCASSLESGFPPEAFFGQGTRLTVV.

The rearrangement uses TRBV30 and TRBJ1-1, with D unclear. CDR1 is GTSNPN and CDR2 is SVGIG in the germline V gene (reference sequence). There are 11 residues in the CDR3. Trimming removed 5 bases at V and 2 bases at J, with 6 bases between. CDR3 protein: CAWEYNTEAFF. CDR3 in DNA: TGTGCCTGGGAATATAACACTGAAGCTTTCTTT. Complete variable domain (other parts from reference TRBV30 and TRBJ1-1): SQTIHQWPATLVQPVGSPLSLECTVEGTSNPNLYWYRQAAGRGLQLLFYSVGIGQISSEVPQNLSASRPQDRQFILSSKKLLLSDSGFYLCAWEYNTEAFFGQGTRLTVV.

The chain carries TRBV19 and TRBJ2-1; D may be TRBD2 (6 bases). The CDR3 contains 15 residues. Trimming pared 0 bases from V and 4 bases from J, leaving 10 bases between. The germline V gene has CDR1 LNHDA and CDR2 SQIVND (reference sequence). The DNA for the CDR3 is TGTGCCAGTAGTATAGACGGGGGAGAATACAATGAGCAGTTCTTC. Its translation is CASSIDGGEYNEQFF.

This clone was recorded only once. J is TRBJ2-7 and V is TRBV5-1; D perhaps matches TRBD1 (6 bases). The ends were cut back, 4 bases at V and 3 bases at J, with 14 bases in the middle. The germline V gene has CDR1 SGHRS and CDR2 YFSETQ. The CDR3 contains 14 residues. DNA of the CDR3: TGCGCCAGCAGCGTGAAAGACAGGCTCTACGAGCAGTACTTC. The encoded protein is CASSVKDRLYEQYF.